Below are 3 T cell receptor beta chains sequenced from a single sample in a study of T cell responses to AZD1222 COVID-19 vaccine. Produced via immunoSEQ multiplex PCR; TCRdb's table is partial and in-frame only. This table has about 160,000 clones, around nine tenths appearing once. Sample: peripheral blood, taken on day 0 of AZD1222 vaccination. The receptors were sampled from an adult in good health.

The rearrangement links TRBV9 to TRBJ1-1, with D tentatively TRBD1 (5 bases). Deletions cut 3 bases from V and 0 bases from J, with 12 bases between. In germline, CDR1 is SGDLS, CDR2 YYNGEE. The length of the CDR3 is 15 residues. For the CDR3, the DNA is TGTGCCAGCAGCGCCGGGGGTTTCATGAACACTGAAGCTTTCTTT. The encoded protein is CASSAGGFMNTEAFF.

The J gene is TRBJ2-1, the V gene TRBV3-1 (or the pseudogene TRBV3-2), with 8 bases matching TRBD1. The CDR3 covers 15 residues. Germline V lookup: CDR1 LGHDT, CDR2 YNNKEL (reference sequence). Germline trimming cut 4 bases from V and 9 bases from J; bases unmatched to any gene: 11. CDR3 sequence (DNA): TGTGCCAGCAGCCTTACAGGGGGGCTAGGTGGTGAGCAGTTCTTC. Its translation is CASSLTGGLGGEQFF.

The count of this clone is one. V gene TRBV28 combines with J gene TRBJ2-7; perhaps TRBD2 as D (6 bases). Germline CDR1 is MDHEN and CDR2 is SYDVKM. The V and J ends lost 6 bases and 2 bases respectively, with 14 bases between them. CDR3 length: 14 amino acids. CDR3 sequence (DNA): TGTGCCAGCAGAGACGGGGGTGCAGCCTACGAGCAGTACTTC. It specifies CASRDGGAAYEQYF.